Shown below are 8 T cell receptor beta chains from a single sample sequenced in a study of cytomegalovirus exposure and HLA in healthy donors. The PCR ran on 60 Vbeta and 13 Jbeta primers. Profiling relied on immunoSEQ multiplex PCR, and the TCRdb table lists in-frame clones only, not all of them. The table has around 190,000 clones, around 78% seen once. Material for sequencing was PBMCs. Source of these receptors: a young woman in good health and CMV-seropositive.

This CDR3 reads CASSPPGLAEGNEQFF. DNA of the CDR3: TGTGCCAGCAGTCCTCCGGGACTAGCGGAGGGCAATGAGCAGTTCTTC. The chain employs TRBV28 and TRBJ2-1; TRBD2 aligns across 11 bases. The ends lost 5 bases at V and 6 bases at J; junction bases unmatched: 9. The V gene's germline CDR1 is MDHEN and CDR2 SYDVKM. CDR3 length: 16 amino acids.

The rearrangement links TRBV5-1 to TRBJ2-1; D uncertain. Looked up from germline, CDR1 is SGHRS and CDR2 is YFSETQ. Trimming cost V 0 bases and J 5 bases, with 12 bases left between them. CDR3 length: 15 amino acids. CDR3 sequence (DNA): TGCGCCAGCAGCTTGGTGGCTAGTCAGAACAATGAGCAGTTCTTC. Protein product: CASSLVASQNNEQFF.

This rearrangement joins TRBV28 to TRBJ1-5, with unresolved D. Germline CDR1 reads MDHEN; CDR2 reads SYDVKM. The CDR3 length is 13 residues. The V and J ends lost 8 bases and 1 base respectively, with 9 bases between them. The CDR3 DNA is TGTGCCAGCGGGAGTCCCAGCAATCAGCCCCAGCATTTT. Translated: CASGSPSNQPQHF.

In this sample, this clone turned up once. The chain recombines TRBV5-8 with TRBJ2-1; 11 bases are a match to TRBD2. The germline CDR1 and CDR2 sequences are SGHTS and YDEGEE. The CDR3 extends over 16 amino acids. Trimming at V came to 4 bases and at J to 9 bases, leaving 12 bases not matched to a gene. CDR3 DNA: TGTGCCAGCAGCACGGAAGGGACTAGCGGTCAGGGTGAGCAGTTCTTC. Amino acids: CASSTEGTSGQGEQFF.

CDR3 in amino acids: CACANLRGKNEQFF. DNA of the CDR3: TGTGCCTGCGCCAACCTCAGGGGCAAGAATGAGCAGTTCTTC. The chain couples TRBV6-1 to TRBJ2-1, with a weak D call TRBD1 (6 bases). Trimming left V 11 bases short and J 7 bases short, with 21 bases between. Germline assignment: CDR1 MNHNS and CDR2 SASEGT. The CDR3 is 14 residues long.

This chain joins TRBV10-2 and TRBJ1-1, with a weak D call TRBD1 (6 bases). Germline CDR1 WSHSY, CDR2 SAAADI. Deletions cut 6 bases from V and 2 bases from J, with 10 bases between. This CDR3 has 13 residues. In DNA form, the CDR3 reads TGCGCCAGCAGAAGACAGGTTAACACTGAAGCTTTCTTT. Protein sequence: CASRRQVNTEAFF.

V and J are TRBV7-3 and TRBJ2-7, with 8 bases fitting TRBD1. V trimming: 5 bases; J trimming: 2 bases; junction bases outside the gene matches: 5. Germline CDR1 and CDR2: SGHTA and FQGTGA. CDR3 length: 14 residues. The CDR3, as DNA: TGTGCCAGCAGCACACAGGGGGGAACCTACGAGCAGTACTTC. Translation: CASSTQGGTYEQYF.

The rearrangement links TRBV13 to TRBJ2-7; 8 bases fit TRBD1. The J segment lost 7 bases and the V segment lost 5 bases, leaving 16 bases of the junction unmatched. The CDR3 covers 16 residues. Looked up from germline, CDR1 is PRHDT and CDR2 is FYEKMQ (reference sequence). The CDR3 DNA reads as TGTGCCAGCAGCCCTTCTGAGGGACAGGCCTTTGGGGAGCAGTACTTC. It is translated as CASSPSEGQAFGEQYF.